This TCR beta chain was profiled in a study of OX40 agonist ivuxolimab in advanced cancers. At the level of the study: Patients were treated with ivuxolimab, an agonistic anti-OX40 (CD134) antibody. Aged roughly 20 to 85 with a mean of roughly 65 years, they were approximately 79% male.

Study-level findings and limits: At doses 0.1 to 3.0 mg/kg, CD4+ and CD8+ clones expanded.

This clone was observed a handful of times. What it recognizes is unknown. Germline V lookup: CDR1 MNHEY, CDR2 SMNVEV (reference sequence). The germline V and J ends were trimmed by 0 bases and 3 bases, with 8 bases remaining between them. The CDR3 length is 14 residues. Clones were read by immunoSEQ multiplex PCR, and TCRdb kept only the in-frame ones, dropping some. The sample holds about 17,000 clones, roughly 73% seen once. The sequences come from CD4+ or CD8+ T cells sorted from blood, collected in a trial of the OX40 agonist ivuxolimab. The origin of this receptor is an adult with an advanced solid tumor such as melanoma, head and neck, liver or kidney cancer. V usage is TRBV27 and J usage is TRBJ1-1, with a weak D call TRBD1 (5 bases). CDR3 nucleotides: TGTGCCAGCAGTTTATCAAGGGGATACACTGAAGCTTTCTTT. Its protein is CASSLSRGYTEAFF.